A single sample is the source of the 3 T cell receptor beta chains below, sequenced in a study of blood T cell repertoires in COVID-19. Clones were sequenced by immunoSEQ multiplex PCR, and TCRdb holds only the in-frame ones, with some missing. The sample holds roughly 290,000 clones, 70% to 90% seen once. The sequencing input was PBMCs or T cells enriched from blood (not recorded which). These receptors originate from a man aged 25 to 40 who had recovered from COVID-19.

This chain connects TRBV10-3 to TRBJ1-1; maybe TRBD1 (5 bases). The V and J ends lost 3 bases and 1 base respectively, with 12 bases between them. Germline CDR1 reads ENHRY; CDR2 reads SYGVKD. The CDR3 sequence is 15 residues long. CDR3 coding DNA: TGTGCCATCAGTGACCAAAACAGGCGGAACACTGAAGCTTTCTTT. It yields the protein CAISDQNRRNTEAFF.

The genes are TRBV6-5 and TRBJ1-2; maybe TRBD1 (6 bases). Trimming removed 6 bases at V and 7 bases at J, with 21 bases between. The V gene's germline CDR1 is MNHEY and CDR2 SVGAGI. The CDR3 runs to 15 residues. The CDR3 is CASRGGGSRVRGYTF. The DNA of the CDR3 is TGTGCCAGCAGAGGGGGGGGGAGCAGGGTACGTGGCTACACCTTC.

A remark on this clone: Other DNA sequences in the same sample also yield this CDR3. The chain has TRBV5-1 and TRBJ1-3; the D gene is possibly TRBD1 (6 bases). Per the germline V gene, CDR1 is SGHRS and CDR2 is YFSETQ. Trimming removed 2 bases at V and 0 bases at J, with 6 bases between. The CDR3 loop spans 14 amino acids. Here the CDR3 reads CASSLQGSGNTIYF. CDR3 bases: TGCGCCAGCAGCTTACAGGGCTCTGGAAACACCATATATTTT.